The TCR beta chain described here comes from a study of blood T cells in healthy people across ages. General study results and limits: Age advanced and TCR beta diversity per million T cells fell, roughly linearly.

This clonotype was counted many times. The antigen is not known. A second PCR of roughly 7 to 11 cycles used a sample-barcoded 5' primer and a J-beta primer mix. A tag from a template-switch adaptor with 12 random nucleotides marked each cDNA molecule. TCRdb passed the 5' RACE reads through MiXCR, listing each CDR3 protein once. The table lists 650,000 to 700,000 distinct CDR3 sequences, around 32% of them singletons, with 15% to 19% in the top ten. Sequences were obtained from blood. This receptor was taken from a woman of 80 years or more in good health.

For the CDR3, the DNA is TGTGCCAGCAGCTGGGGGCTGGACAGGGGGGAGACCCAGTACTTC. Its protein is CASSWGLDRGETQYF. This chain joins TRBV5-6 and TRBJ2-5; the match to TRBD1 covers 10 bases. The germline V gene has CDR1 SGHDT and CDR2 YYEEEE. CDR3 size: 15 residues. Unmatched junction bases numbered 7, after V lost 3 bases and J lost 5 bases.